The 25 T cell receptor beta chains presented below share a single source sample, sequenced in a study of CD8 T cells in ankylosing spondylitis. Study-wide results and caveats: Seemingly characteristic of ankylosing spondylitis blood was a TCR beta motif consisting of about 8 highly homologous variants.

Their specific antigens are unknown. TCRdb analysed the 5' RACE reads with MiXCR anew, one entry per CDR3 protein. Here the sample spans approximately 540,000 distinct CDR3 sequences, about 13% being singletons. Sequencing used blood, either unsorted or a sorted T cell fraction (not recorded which). All receptors come from a male donor with ankylosing spondylitis.

This clonotype has just a few counts. J is TRBJ2-2 and V is TRBV5-5; D unresolved. The ends were cut back, 0 bases at V and 9 bases at J, with 9 bases in the middle. Germline V gene sequence: CDR1 SGHKS, CDR2 YYEKEE (reference sequence). The CDR3 is 13 residues long. CDR3 in amino acids: CASSLDTTWELFF. CDR3 coding DNA: TGTGCCAGCAGCTTGGACACCACTTGGGAGCTGTTTTTT.

This clonotype appeared many times. The chain combines TRBV15 with TRBJ2-5, with a possible D match to TRBD2 (6 bases). The CDR3 consists of 15 residues. With 0 bases removed from V and 0 bases from J, the gap between germline ends came to 8 bases. Germline lookup yields CDR1 LNHNV and CDR2 YYDKDF (reference sequence). The CDR3 region is CATSRDGRYQETQYF. DNA of the CDR3: TGTGCCACCAGCAGAGATGGGAGGTACCAAGAGACCCAGTACTTC.

In this sample, this clonotype turned up many times. This rearrangement joins TRBV15 to TRBJ1-5, with a weak D call TRBD1 (6 bases). This CDR3 spans 17 amino acids. Deletions cut 5 bases from V and 2 bases from J, with 19 bases between. Germline values: CDR1 LNHNV, CDR2 YYDKDF (reference sequence). In DNA, the CDR3 is TGTGCCACCAGCCCACAATCACAGGGTTTCGGCAATCAGCCCCAGCATTTT. Translation: CATSPQSQGFGNQPQHF.

This chain joins TRBV4-2 and TRBJ2-2, with D perhaps TRBD2 (5 bases). The V gene's germline CDR1 is LGHNA and CDR2 YNFKEQ. The length of the CDR3 is 15 residues. V lost 1 base to trimming and J lost 4 bases, with 10 bases between them. CDR3 in DNA: TGTGCCAGCAGCCAAGTCGGCGGGTTCACCGGGGAGCTGTTTTTT. This codes for CASSQVGGFTGELFF.

This clonotype has a count of ten or more. The chain has TRBV29-1 and TRBJ2-4; 11 bases line up with TRBD2. Losses at the gene ends were 6 bases for V and 8 bases for J; bases not matched to a gene: 9. Germline CDR1 is SQVTM and CDR2 is ANQGSEA. The CDR3 extends over 14 amino acids. CDR3 nucleotide sequence: TGCAGCGTGACAATAGCGGGAGGGCTCGACATTCAGTACTTC. Translated, it gives CSVTIAGGLDIQYF.

This clonotype was counted a few times. V is TRBV24-1 and J is TRBJ2-3, with 9 bases that match TRBD2. From germline, CDR1 is KGHDR and CDR2 SFDVKD. This CDR3 is 20 amino acids long. Germline trimming cut 4 bases from V and 2 bases from J; bases unmatched to any gene: 18. The CDR3 protein is CATSDPAGGHLLLSTDTQYF. The CDR3 DNA sequence: TGTGCCACCAGTGACCCAGCGGGAGGCCATCTCTTACTATCCACAGATACGCAGTATTTT.

J is TRBJ1-1 and V is TRBV5-5; TRBD1 is a possible D gene (6 bases). CDR3 length equals 15 residues. V was shortened by 6 bases and J by 1 base, with 16 bases between the two germline ends. CDR1 SGHKS and CDR2 YYEKEE come from the germline V gene (reference sequence). The chain's CDR3 is CASTLGGIPNTEAFF. The CDR3 coding sequence is TGTGCCAGCACCCTAGGGGGGATTCCGAACACTGAAGCTTTCTTT.

In its sample, this clonotype was seen a few times. The DNA for the CDR3 is TGTGCCACCAGTGACCCTAGCGGGAGTTGGGAGACCCAGTACTTC. Protein product: CATSDPSGSWETQYF. J is TRBJ2-5 and V is TRBV24-1, with 10 bases aligning to TRBD2. The CDR3 sequence is 15 residues long. Per germline, CDR1 KGHDR and CDR2 SFDVKD. Trimming took 4 bases from V and 5 from J; bases not matched to a gene: 6.

V gene TRBV10-3 combines with J gene TRBJ1-4; the D is unclear. V was trimmed by 2 bases and J by 5 bases, leaving 12 bases between them. This CDR3 is built from 15 residues. Per the germline V gene, CDR1 is ENHRY and CDR2 is SYGVKD. CDR3 sequence reads: CAISERATGNEKLFF. The DNA of the CDR3 is TGTGCCATCAGTGAGAGGGCAACGGGGAATGAAAAACTGTTTTTT.

The rearrangement links TRBV25-1 to TRBJ2-1, with TRBD2 as a possible D gene (7 bases). This CDR3 is built from 15 residues. CDR1 is MGHDK and CDR2 is SYGVNS in the germline V gene. V was shortened by 1 base and J by 4 bases, with 11 bases between the two germline ends. CDR3 in amino acids: CASSEFRGGYNEQFF. The CDR3 nucleotides are TGTGCCAGCAGTGAATTTAGGGGGGGATACAATGAGCAGTTCTTC.

This chain links TRBV4-1 with TRBJ1-6; D remains unclear. With 2 bases removed from V and 0 bases from J, the gap between germline ends came to 11 bases. Germline V lookup: CDR1 MGHRA, CDR2 YSYEKL. The CDR3 extends over 17 amino acids. CDR3 in DNA: TGCGCCAGCAGCCAAACGAAAGAAACCTCCTATAATTCACCCCTCCACTTT. It yields the protein CASSQTKETSYNSPLHF.

V is TRBV12-3 or TRBV12-4 and J is TRBJ1-3, with 7 positions matching TRBD1. The CDR3 runs 15 residues. The V gene end was trimmed by 4 bases and the J gene end by 0 bases; junction bases not matched to a gene: 3. CDR3 region: CASSWDSRSGNTIYF. The CDR3 region has the DNA TGTGCCAGCAGTTGGGACAGCCGCTCTGGAAACACCATATATTTT.

This clonotype has at least ten counts. The gene calls are TRBV5-1 and TRBJ2-1; D ambiguous. The CDR3 loop spans 13 amino acids. Germline V CDR1 and CDR2: SGHRS, YFSETQ. Trimming removed 0 bases at V and 4 bases at J, with 5 bases between. The chain's CDR3 is CASSLVTYNEQFF. The CDR3 DNA is TGCGCCAGCAGCTTGGTAACGTACAATGAGCAGTTCTTC.

This clonotype was counted at least ten times. The chain employs TRBV11-2 and TRBJ2-1; possible D gene TRBD1, 6 bases. V lost 0 bases to trimming and J lost 7 bases, with 13 bases between them. CDR1 and CDR2 from the germline V gene are SGHAT and FQNNGV. The length of the CDR3 is 15 residues. The chain's CDR3 is CASSLDQRQGNEQFF. CDR3 coding DNA: TGTGCCAGCAGCTTAGATCAACGGCAGGGGAATGAGCAGTTCTTC.

This clonotype turned up a few times. In DNA, the CDR3 is TGTGCCAGCAGCTTAGCAGGTCGGGAAAGCTCCTACGAGCAGTACGTC. This encodes CASSLAGRESSYEQYV. The chain employs TRBV7-8 and TRBJ2-7, with D maybe TRBD2 (5 bases). CDR3 length: 16 residues. The V end lost 0 bases, the J end lost 0 bases, and 12 bases lay between the germline ends. CDR1 SGHVS and CDR2 FQNEAQ come from the germline V gene.

This clonotype was seen more than once but under ten times. This chain uses TRBV7-2 with TRBJ1-2; possibly TRBD1 for D (6 bases). In germline, CDR1 is SGHTA, CDR2 FQGNSA. CDR3 length: 17 amino acids. The V and J ends lost 0 bases and 1 base respectively, with 15 bases between them. CDR3 loop: CASSLAQGRGINYGYTF. CDR3 bases: TGTGCCAGCAGCTTAGCGCAGGGCAGGGGTATTAACTATGGCTACACCTTC.

The chain combines TRBV12-3 or TRBV12-4 with TRBJ1-2; D perhaps matches TRBD1 (5 bases). V shed 5 bases and J shed 2 bases, with 15 bases lying between them. This CDR3 contains 15 residues. The DNA for the CDR3 is TGTGCCAGCAGTGGGGCAGGGAAGGGAAACTATGGCTACACCTTC. Translated: CASSGAGKGNYGYTF.

Only a few counts were recorded for this clonotype. The J gene is TRBJ2-2, the V gene TRBV10-2; TRBD2 matches 10 bases. V gave up 8 bases and J gave up 4 bases; unmatched junction bases: 13. The CDR3 is made up of 17 amino acids. The germline gives CDR1 WSHSY, CDR2 SAAADI. This chain's CDR3 is CASLKMRLAGLTGELFF. CDR3 DNA sequence: TGCGCCAGCCTCAAGATGAGACTAGCGGGTCTCACCGGGGAGCTGTTTTTT.

This clonotype was counted many times. V gene TRBV2 combines with J gene TRBJ2-3, with TRBD1 matching over 8 bases. Germline CDR1 SNHLY, CDR2 FYNNEI. The J segment lost 4 bases and the V segment lost 6 bases, leaving 9 bases of the junction unmatched. The CDR3 runs to 15 residues. The CDR3, as DNA: TGTGCCAGCAGCGATGCGCAGGGGGCCGCAGATACGCAGTATTTT. Amino acids: CASSDAQGAADTQYF.

In its sample, this clonotype was seen once. Given a much more abundant clone one base away, this may be a read error. J is TRBJ2-2 and V is TRBV12-3 or TRBV12-4; a possible D gene is TRBD1 (5 bases). Trimming shortened V by 8 bases and J by 5 bases, and 9 bases separated the two germline ends. There are 12 residues in the CDR3. The CDR3 DNA reads TGTGCCAGCTGGCAGGGAACCGGGGAGCTGTTTTTT. It specifies CASWQGTGELFF.

The chain uses TRBV20-1 and TRBJ2-7, with 7 bases identical to TRBD2. Losses at the gene ends were 6 bases for V and 7 bases for J; bases not matched to a gene: 6. The CDR3 consists of 11 residues. Germline-derived CDR1 and CDR2 are DFQATT and SNEGSKA (reference sequence). The CDR3 region has the DNA TGCAGTGCCAGCGGGGCTCATGAGCAGTACTTC. Translating it yields CSASGAHEQYF.

This clonotype was found a few times. This chain uses TRBV10-3 with TRBJ2-5; 7 nucleotides agree with TRBD1. Germline V lookup: CDR1 ENHRY, CDR2 SYGVKD. The CDR3 runs 16 residues. V lost 4 bases and J lost 3; bases outside the gene matches: 11. In DNA form, the CDR3 reads TGTGCCATCAGTGTTGTACCGGGACAGATAAAAGAGACCCAGTACTTC. Its protein product is CAISVVPGQIKETQYF.

Many counts were recorded for this clonotype. This sequence joins TRBV18 and TRBJ1-1; D is possibly TRBD1 (5 bases). V gave up 6 bases and J gave up 4 bases, with 12 bases separating them. Germline lookup yields CDR1 KGHSH and CDR2 LQKENI. This CDR3 comprises 13 residues. The CDR3 coding sequence is TGTGCCAGCTCCCGGGGGGGAAGCACTGAAGCTTTCTTT. This sequence encodes CASSRGGSTEAFF. The full variable domain, with the rest looked up from reference TRBV18 and TRBJ1-1, is NAGVMQNPRHLVRRRGQEARLRCSPMKGHSHVYWYRQLPEEGLKFMVYLQKENIIDESGMPKERFSAEFPKEGPSILRIQQVVRGDSAAYFCASSRGGSTEAFFGQGTRLTVV.

The CDR3 DNA reads TGTGCCAGCAGATGGAGCGGAGGAAGCTCCTACGAGCAGTACTTC. Amino acid sequence: CASRWSGGSSYEQYF. The rearrangement joins TRBV28 to TRBJ2-7; possibly TRBD2 for D (5 bases). The CDR3 runs 15 residues. V lost 6 bases to trimming and J lost 0 bases, with 15 bases between them. Germline loops: CDR1 MDHEN, CDR2 SYDVKM.

This clonotype was detected only a few times. The rearrangement links TRBV20-1 to TRBJ2-1, with 9 bases that match TRBD2. The V gene's germline CDR1 is DFQATT and CDR2 SNEGSKA (reference sequence). The V gene end was trimmed by 6 bases and the J gene end by 5 bases; junction bases not matched to a gene: 8. This CDR3 has 14 residues. CDR3 loop: CSALWGGRDNEQFF. In DNA, the CDR3 is TGCAGTGCCCTATGGGGCGGGAGGGACAATGAGCAGTTCTTC.